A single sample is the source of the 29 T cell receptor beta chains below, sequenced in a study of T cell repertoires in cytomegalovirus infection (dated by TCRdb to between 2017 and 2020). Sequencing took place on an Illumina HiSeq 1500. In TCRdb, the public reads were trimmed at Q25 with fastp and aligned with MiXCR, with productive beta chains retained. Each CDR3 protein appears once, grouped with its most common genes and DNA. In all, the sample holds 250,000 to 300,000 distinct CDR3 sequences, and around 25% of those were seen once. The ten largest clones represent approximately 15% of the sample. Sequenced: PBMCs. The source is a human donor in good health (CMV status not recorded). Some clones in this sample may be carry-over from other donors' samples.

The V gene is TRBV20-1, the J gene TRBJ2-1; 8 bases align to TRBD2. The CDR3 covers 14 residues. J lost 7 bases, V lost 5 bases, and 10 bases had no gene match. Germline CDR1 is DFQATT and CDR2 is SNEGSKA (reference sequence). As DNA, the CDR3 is TGCAGTGCTTATATAGCGGGACTTGGGAATGAGCAGTTCTTC. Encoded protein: CSAYIAGLGNEQFF.

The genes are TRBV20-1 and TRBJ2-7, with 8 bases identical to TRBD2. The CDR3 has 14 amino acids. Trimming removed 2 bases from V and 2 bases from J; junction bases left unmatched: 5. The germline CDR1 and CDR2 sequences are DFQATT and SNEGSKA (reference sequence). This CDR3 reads CSARLLADTYEQYF. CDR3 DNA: TGCAGTGCTAGATTACTAGCGGACACCTACGAGCAGTACTTC.

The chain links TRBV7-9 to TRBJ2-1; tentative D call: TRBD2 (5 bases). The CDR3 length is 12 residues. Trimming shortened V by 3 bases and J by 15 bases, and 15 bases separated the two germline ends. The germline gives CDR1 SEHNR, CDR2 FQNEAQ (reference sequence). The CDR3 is CASSFASGEPFF. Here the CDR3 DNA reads TGTGCCAGCAGCTTCGCCTCCGGGGAACCGTTCTTC.

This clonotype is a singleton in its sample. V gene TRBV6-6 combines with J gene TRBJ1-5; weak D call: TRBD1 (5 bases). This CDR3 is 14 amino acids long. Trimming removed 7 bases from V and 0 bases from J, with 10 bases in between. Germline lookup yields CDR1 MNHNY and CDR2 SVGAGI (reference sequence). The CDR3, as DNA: TGTGCCAGCAAGACAGCCATTAGCAATCAGCCCCAGCATTTT. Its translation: CASKTAISNQPQHF.

The CDR3 DNA reads as TGCGCCAGCAGCCAAACTAGCGGGACCTCCTACGAGCAGTACTTC. It translates to CASSQTSGTSYEQYF. V usage is TRBV4-3 and J usage is TRBJ2-7, with TRBD2 identical over 10 bases. V lost 2 bases to trimming and J lost 0 bases; unmatched junction nucleotides: 1. This CDR3 comprises 15 residues. Germline CDR1 is LGHNA and CDR2 is YSLEER.

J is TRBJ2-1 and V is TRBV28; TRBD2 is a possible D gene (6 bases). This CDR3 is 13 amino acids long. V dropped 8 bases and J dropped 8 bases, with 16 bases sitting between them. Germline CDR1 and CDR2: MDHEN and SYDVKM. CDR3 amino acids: CASLSGVQDEQFF. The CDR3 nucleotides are TGTGCCAGCCTCTCGGGAGTACAGGATGAGCAGTTCTTC.

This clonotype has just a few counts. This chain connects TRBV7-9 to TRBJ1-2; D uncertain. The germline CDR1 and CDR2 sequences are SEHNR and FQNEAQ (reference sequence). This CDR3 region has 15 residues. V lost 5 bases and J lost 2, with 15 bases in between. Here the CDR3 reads CASSPNNHRNYGYTF. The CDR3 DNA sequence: TGTGCCAGCAGCCCGAACAATCACAGAAACTATGGCTACACCTTC.

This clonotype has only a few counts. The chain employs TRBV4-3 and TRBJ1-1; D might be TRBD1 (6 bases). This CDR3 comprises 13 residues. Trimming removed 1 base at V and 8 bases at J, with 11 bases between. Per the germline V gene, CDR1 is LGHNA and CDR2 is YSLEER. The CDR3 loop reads CASSQVGGLEAFF. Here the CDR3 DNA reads TGCGCCAGCAGCCAAGTAGGGGGATTAGAAGCTTTCTTT.

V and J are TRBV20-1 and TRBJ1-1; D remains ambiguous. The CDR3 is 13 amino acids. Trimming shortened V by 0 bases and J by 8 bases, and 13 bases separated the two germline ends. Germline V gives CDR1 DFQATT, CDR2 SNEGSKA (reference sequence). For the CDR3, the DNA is TGCAGTGCTAGAGATCGGCAGTCAGACGAAGCTTTCTTT. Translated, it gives CSARDRQSDEAFF.

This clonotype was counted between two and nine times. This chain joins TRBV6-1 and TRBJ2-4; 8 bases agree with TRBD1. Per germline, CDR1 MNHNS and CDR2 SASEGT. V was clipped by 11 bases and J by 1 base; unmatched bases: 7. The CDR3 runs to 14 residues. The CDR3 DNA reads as TGTGCCGGGGGACAGGCCGGGGCCAAAAACATTCAGTACTTC. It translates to CAGGQAGAKNIQYF.

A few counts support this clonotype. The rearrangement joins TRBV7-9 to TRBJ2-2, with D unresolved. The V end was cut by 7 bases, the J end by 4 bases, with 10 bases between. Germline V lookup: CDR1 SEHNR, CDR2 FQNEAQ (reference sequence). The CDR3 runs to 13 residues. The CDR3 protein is CASTLMGTGELFF. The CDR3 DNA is TGTGCCAGCACCCTCATGGGCACCGGGGAGCTGTTTTTT.

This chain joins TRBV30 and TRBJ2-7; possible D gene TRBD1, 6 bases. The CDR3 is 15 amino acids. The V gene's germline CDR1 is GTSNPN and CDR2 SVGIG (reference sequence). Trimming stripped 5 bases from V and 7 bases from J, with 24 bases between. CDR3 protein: CAWSLRGTVSREQYF. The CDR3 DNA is TGTGCCTGGTCTTTGAGGGGGACGGTCTCTCGGGAGCAGTACTTC.

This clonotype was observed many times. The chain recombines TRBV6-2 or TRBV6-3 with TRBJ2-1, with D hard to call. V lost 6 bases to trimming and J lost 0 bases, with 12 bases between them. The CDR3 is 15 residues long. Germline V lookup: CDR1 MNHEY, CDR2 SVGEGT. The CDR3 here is CASRPRRTSYNEQFF. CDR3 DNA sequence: TGTGCCAGCAGACCCCGGCGAACCTCCTACAATGAGCAGTTCTTC.

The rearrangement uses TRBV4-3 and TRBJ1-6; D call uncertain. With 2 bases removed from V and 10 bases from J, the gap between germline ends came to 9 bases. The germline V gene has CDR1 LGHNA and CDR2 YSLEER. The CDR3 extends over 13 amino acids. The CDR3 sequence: CASSQTFRSPLHF. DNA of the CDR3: TGCGCCAGCAGCCAAACATTTCGATCACCCCTCCACTTT.

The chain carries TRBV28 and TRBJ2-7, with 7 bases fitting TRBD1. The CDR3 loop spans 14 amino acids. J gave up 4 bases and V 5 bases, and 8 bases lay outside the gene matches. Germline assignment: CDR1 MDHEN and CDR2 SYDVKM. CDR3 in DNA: TGTGCCAGCAGTGAGACAGGGTTTTCTTACGAGCAGTACTTC. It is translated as CASSETGFSYEQYF.

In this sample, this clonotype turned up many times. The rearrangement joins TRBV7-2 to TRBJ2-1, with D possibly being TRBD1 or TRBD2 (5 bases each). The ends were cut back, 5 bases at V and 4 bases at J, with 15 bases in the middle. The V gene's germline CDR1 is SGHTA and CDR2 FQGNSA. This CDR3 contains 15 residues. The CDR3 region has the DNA TGTGCCAGCAGCCTACAGCAGGGAGCTTACAATGAGCAGTTCTTC. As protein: CASSLQQGAYNEQFF.

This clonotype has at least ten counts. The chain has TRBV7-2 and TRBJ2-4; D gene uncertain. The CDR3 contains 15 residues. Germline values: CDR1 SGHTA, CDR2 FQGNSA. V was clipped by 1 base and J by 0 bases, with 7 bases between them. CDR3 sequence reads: CASSLDWVAKNIQYF. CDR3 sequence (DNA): TGTGCCAGCAGCTTAGATTGGGTAGCCAAAAACATTCAGTACTTC.

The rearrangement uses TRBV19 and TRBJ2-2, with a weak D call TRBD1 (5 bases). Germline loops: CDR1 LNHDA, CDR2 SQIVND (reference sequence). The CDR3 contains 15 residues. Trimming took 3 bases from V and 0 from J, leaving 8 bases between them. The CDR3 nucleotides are TGTGCCAGTAGTATCGGCAGGGCGAACACCGGGGAGCTGTTTTTT. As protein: CASSIGRANTGELFF. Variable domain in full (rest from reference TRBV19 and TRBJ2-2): DGGITQSPKYLFRKEGQNVTLSCEQNLNHDAMYWYRQDPGQGLRLIYYSQIVNDFQKGDIAEGYSVSREKKESFPLTVTSAQKNPTAFYLCASSIGRANTGELFFGEGSRLTVL.

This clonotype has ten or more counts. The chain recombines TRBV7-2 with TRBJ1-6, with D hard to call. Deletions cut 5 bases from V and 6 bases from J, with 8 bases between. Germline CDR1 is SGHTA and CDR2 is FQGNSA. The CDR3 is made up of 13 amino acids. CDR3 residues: CASSAGLNSPLHF. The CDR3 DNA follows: TGTGCCAGCAGCGCGGGTCTTAATTCACCCCTCCACTTT. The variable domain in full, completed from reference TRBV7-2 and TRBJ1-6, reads GAGVSQSPSNKVTEKGKDVELRCDPISGHTALYWYRQSLGQGLEFLIYFQGNSAPDKSGLPSDRFSAERTGGSVSTLTIQRTQQEDSAVYLCASSAGLNSPLHFGNGTRLTVT.

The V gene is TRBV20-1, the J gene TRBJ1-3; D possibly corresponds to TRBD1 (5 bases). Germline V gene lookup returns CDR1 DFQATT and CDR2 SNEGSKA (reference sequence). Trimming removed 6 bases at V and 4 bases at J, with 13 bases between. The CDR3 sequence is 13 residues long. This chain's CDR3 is CSARTSGGNTIYF. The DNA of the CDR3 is TGCAGTGCCCGTACTTCAGGGGGAAACACCATATATTTT.

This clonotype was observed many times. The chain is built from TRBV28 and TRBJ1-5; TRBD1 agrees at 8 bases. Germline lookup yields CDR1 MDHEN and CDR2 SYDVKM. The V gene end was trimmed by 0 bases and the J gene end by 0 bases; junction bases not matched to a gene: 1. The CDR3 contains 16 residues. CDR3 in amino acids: CASSLWGTGSNQPQHF. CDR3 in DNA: TGTGCCAGCAGTTTATGGGGGACAGGTAGCAATCAGCCCCAGCATTTT.

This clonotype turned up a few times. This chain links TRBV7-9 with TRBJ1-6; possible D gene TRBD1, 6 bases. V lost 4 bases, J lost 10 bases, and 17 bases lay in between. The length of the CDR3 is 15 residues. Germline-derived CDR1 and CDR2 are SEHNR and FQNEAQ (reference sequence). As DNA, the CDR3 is TGTGCCAGCAGCTCCCGGGGAGACGGACAGTCACCCCTCCACTTT. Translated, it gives CASSSRGDGQSPLHF.

In DNA, the CDR3 is TGCAGTGCTAGAGAAGGGTTACGGGAGCAGTACTTC. It encodes CSAREGLREQYF. The chain uses TRBV20-1 and TRBJ2-7; D uncertain. The CDR3 contains 12 residues. V was pared by 0 bases and J by 7 bases, with 10 bases between. Per the germline V gene, CDR1 is DFQATT and CDR2 is SNEGSKA (reference sequence).

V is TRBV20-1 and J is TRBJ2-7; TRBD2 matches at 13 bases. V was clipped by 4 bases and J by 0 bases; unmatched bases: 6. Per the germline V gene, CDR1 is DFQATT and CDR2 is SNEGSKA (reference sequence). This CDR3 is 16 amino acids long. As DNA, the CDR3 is TGCAGTGCTATGGGACTAGCGGGGCGAGCCTCCTACGAGCAGTACTTC. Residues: CSAMGLAGRASYEQYF.

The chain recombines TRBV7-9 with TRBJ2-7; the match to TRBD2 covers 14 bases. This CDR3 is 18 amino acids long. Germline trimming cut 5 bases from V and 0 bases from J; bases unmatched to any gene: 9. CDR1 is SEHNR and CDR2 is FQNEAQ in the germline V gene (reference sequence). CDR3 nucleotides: TGTGCCAGCAGCCCATCCGGACTAGCGGGAGGCCCCTCCTACGAGCAGTACTTC. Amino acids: CASSPSGLAGGPSYEQYF.

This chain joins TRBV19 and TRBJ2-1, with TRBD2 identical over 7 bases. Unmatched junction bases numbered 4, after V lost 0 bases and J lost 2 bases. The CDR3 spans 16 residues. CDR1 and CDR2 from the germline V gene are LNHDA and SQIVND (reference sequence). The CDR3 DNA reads TGTGCCAGTAGTATAGACGGGACTAATCCCTACAATGAGCAGTTCTTC. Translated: CASSIDGTNPYNEQFF.

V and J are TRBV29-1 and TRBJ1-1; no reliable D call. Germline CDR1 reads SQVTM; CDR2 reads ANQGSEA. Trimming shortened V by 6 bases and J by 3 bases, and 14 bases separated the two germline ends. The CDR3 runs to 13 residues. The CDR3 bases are TGCAGCGTCCGAAAGACCTGGGACACTGAAGCTTTCTTT. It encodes CSVRKTWDTEAFF.

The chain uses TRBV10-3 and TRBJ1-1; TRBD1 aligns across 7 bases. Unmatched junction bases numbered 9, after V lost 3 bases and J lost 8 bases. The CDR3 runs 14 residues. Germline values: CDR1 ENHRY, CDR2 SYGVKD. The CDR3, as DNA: TGTGCCATCAGTGACCAGACAGGGTCGGGGGAAGCTTTCTTT. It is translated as CAISDQTGSGEAFF.

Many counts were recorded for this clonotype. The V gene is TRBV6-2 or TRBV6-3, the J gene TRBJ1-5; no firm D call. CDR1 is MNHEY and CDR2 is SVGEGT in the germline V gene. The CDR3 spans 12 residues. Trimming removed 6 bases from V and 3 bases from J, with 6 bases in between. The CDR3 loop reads CASSDPNQPQHF. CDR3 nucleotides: TGTGCCAGCAGCGATCCCAATCAGCCCCAGCATTTT.